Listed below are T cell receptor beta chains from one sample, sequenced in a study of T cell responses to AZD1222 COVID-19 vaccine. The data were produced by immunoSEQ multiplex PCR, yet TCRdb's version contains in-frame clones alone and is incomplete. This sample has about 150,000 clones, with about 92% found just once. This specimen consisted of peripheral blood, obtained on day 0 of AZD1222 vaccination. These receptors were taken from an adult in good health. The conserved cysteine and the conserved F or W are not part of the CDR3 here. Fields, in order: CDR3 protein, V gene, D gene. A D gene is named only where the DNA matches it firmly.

CDR3 protein: ASSNVIGGNTIY
V gene: TRBV28
D gene: NA

CDR3 protein: ASTPREVDYEQF
V gene: TRBV5-6
D gene: NA

CDR3 protein: ASRFQINEKLF
V gene: TRBV5-1
D gene: NA

CDR3 protein: ASSFRGNTEAF
V gene: TRBV27
D gene: NA

CDR3 protein: ASSGSGANVLT
V gene: TRBV30
D gene: TRBD2

CDR3 protein: ASSPQETGGANVLT
V gene: TRBV18
D gene: TRBD1